Listed below are T cell receptor beta chains from one sample, sequenced in a study of T cells after posttransplantation cyclophosphamide. The table came from immunoSEQ multiplex PCR; TCRdb's copy has only in-frame clones and leaves some out. The sample has about 4,500 clones; 80% are singletons. Sequencing was performed on PBMCs, taken after allogeneic stem cell transplant with posttransplant cyclophosphamide. Source of these receptors: a male patient between 45 and 59 years old who received an allogeneic stem cell transplant from a related donor and was CMV-positive. Some T cells may possibly be graft donor cells. The CDR3 runs from the conserved cysteine through the conserved F or W. D genes are given only for firm matches. Rows give clone size only sometimes, using once, few, many, or a class for an expanded clone.

>TRBD1|TRBJ1-4|TRBV6-1|-
CASSEARTGGRQKLFF
TGTGCCAGCAGTGAAGCCAGGACAGGGGGTCGGCAGAAACTGTTTTTT
>TRBD1|TRBJ1-2|TRBV10-3|few
CAISEGTGVGGYTF
TGTGCCATCAGTGAGGGGACAGGGGTTGGTGGCTACACCTTC
>-|TRBJ2-1|TRBV5-1|-
CASQLVMSSYNEQFF
TGCGCCAGCCAACTAGTCATGAGCTCCTACAATGAGCAGTTCTTC
>-|TRBJ2-5|TRBV5-8|-
CASSFSETQYF
TGTGCCAGCAGCTTTTCTGAGACCCAGTACTTC
>-|TRBJ1-2|TRBV27|-
CASSLSRGGADGYTF
TGTGCCAGCAGTCTCAGTAGGGGGGGCGCGGATGGCTACACCTTC
>TRBD2|TRBJ2-1|TRBV20-1|once
CSARGEGGQFF
TGCAGTGCTCGGGGGGAAGGCGGGCAGTTCTTC
>TRBD2|TRBJ2-5|TRBV19|-
CASSIGGGLAEETQYF
TGTGCCAGTAGTATAGGGGGGGGACTAGCTGAAGAGACCCAGTACTTC
>-|TRBJ2-3|TRBV9|-
CASSPRGLDTQYF
TGTGCCAGCAGCCCTCGAGGGTTAGATACGCAGTATTTT
>-|TRBJ1-5|TRBV5-8|few
CASSSVAVYNQPQHF
TGTGCCAGCAGCTCCGTCGCAGTTTACAATCAGCCCCAGCATTTT
>-|TRBJ1-4|TRBV10-3|-
CAISDSGRVGNNEKLFF
TGTGCCATCAGTGACTCAGGGAGGGTGGGAAATAATGAAAAACTGTTTTTT
>TRBD1|TRBJ1-1|TRBV7-9|-
CASSSTGGYPEAFF
TGTGCCAGCAGCTCGACAGGGGGGTACCCTGAAGCTTTCTTT
>-|TRBJ1-3|TRBV2|-
CASSEGSSGNTIYF
TGTGCCAGCAGTGAGGGCAGCTCTGGAAACACCATATATTTT
>TRBD2|TRBJ2-1|TRBV27|-
CASRGLGTSGEQFF
TGTGCCAGCAGGGGACTAGGGACGTCGGGTGAGCAGTTCTTC
>-|TRBJ1-1|TRBV19|-
CASSWRQGDTEAFF
TGTGCCAGTAGTTGGCGGCAGGGCGACACTGAAGCTTTCTTT
>-|TRBJ1-2|TRBV9|once
CASSVAPDSSNYGYTF
TGTGCCAGCAGCGTAGCCCCCGACAGTTCTAACTATGGCTACACCTTC
>-|TRBJ1-5|TRBV7-2|-
CASSTQGNQPQHF
TGTGCCAGCAGCACTCAGGGCAATCAGCCCCAGCATTTT
>TRBD1|TRBJ2-3|TRBV7-7|-
CASSLLRGSGTDTQYF
TGTGCTAGCAGCTTGCTCAGGGGGTCGGGCACAGATACGCAGTATTTT
>TRBD1|TRBJ2-1|TRBV6-8|-
CASSYFPGTGGPNEQFF
TGTGCCAGCAGTTACTTCCCCGGGACAGGGGGCCCCAATGAGCAGTTCTTC
>-|TRBJ2-7|TRBV4-1|-
CASSQAVDTDSYEQYF
TGCGCCAGCAGCCAAGCCGTGGACACAGACTCCTACGAGCAGTACTTC
>-|TRBJ1-1|TRBV27|-
CASSTLGAYTEAFF
TGTGCCAGCAGTACATTAGGGGCATACACTGAAGCTTTCTTT
>TRBD1|TRBJ1-2|TRBV6-6|-
CASSWSRDRGNYGYTF
TGTGCCAGCAGTTGGAGCCGGGACAGAGGGAACTATGGCTACACCTTC
>-|TRBJ2-5|TRBV5-1|-
CASSLFLANQETQYF
TGCGCCAGCAGCTTGTTCTTAGCCAACCAAGAGACCCAGTACTTC
>TRBD2|TRBJ2-4|TRBV2|-
CASSALAGNIQYF
TGTGCCAGCAGTGCGCTAGCGGGAAACATTCAGTACTTC
>-|TRBJ2-1|TRBV11-2|few
CASSLDGEFDGVSYNEQFF
TGTGCCAGCAGCTTAGACGGGGAATTTGACGGGGTTTCCTACAATGAGCAGTTCTTC
>-|TRBJ2-6|TRBV4-2|-
CASSQSQGRRHKESGANVLTF
TGTGCCAGCAGCCAATCACAGGGCAGGAGGCATAAAGAGTCTGGGGCCAACGTCCTGACTTTC
>TRBD1|TRBJ2-2|TRBV7-9|-
CASSSTGTDTGELFF
TGTGCCAGCAGCTCTACCGGGACAGATACCGGGGAGCTGTTTTTT
>-|TRBJ2-1|TRBV27|-
CASSFPEYTPYNEQFF
TGTGCCAGCAGTTTCCCTGAATATACACCCTACAATGAGCAGTTCTTC
>-|TRBJ2-1|TRBV27|-
CASSLQGALYEQFF
TGTGCCAGCAGTCTTCAAGGGGCGTTATATGAGCAGTTCTTC
>TRBD1|TRBJ2-2|TRBV9|-
CASSEQGSGGELFF
TGTGCCAGCAGCGAACAGGGGTCGGGCGGGGAGCTGTTTTTT
>TRBD1|TRBJ2-7|TRBV27|-
CASSSTGTGDRYF
TGTGCCAGCAGTTCAACCGGGACAGGGGATCGGTACTTC
>TRBD1|TRBJ2-7|TRBV6-5|-
CASSYSGGTGEHF
TGTGCCAGCAGTTACTCTGGGGGGACAGGGGAGCACTTC
>-|TRBJ2-1|TRBV9|-
CASSVGGPAYNEQFF
TGTGCCAGCAGCGTAGGAGGTCCGGCCTACAATGAGCAGTTCTTC
>-|TRBJ1-5|TRBV5-1|-
CASSLGLPNQPQHF
TGCGCCAGCAGCCTTGGACTCCCGAATCAGCCCCAGCATTTT
>-|TRBJ1-1|TRBV21-1|-
CASSKAKLQGGWTEAFF
TGTGCCAGCAGCAAAGCTAAATTACAGGGGGGATGGACTGAAGCTTTCTTT
>TRBD1|TRBJ2-7|TRBV18|once
CASSTSRTGTYEQYF
TGTGCCAGCTCCACGTCAAGGACAGGGACTTACGAGCAGTACTTC
>-|TRBJ2-1|TRBV29-1|-
CSVGPLLARNEQFF
TGCAGCGTTGGTCCCCTACTAGCCCGCAATGAGCAGTTCTTC
>-|TRBJ2-3|TRBV11-2|few
CASSRDFTYTDTQYF
TGTGCCAGCAGCCGGGACTTTACCTACACAGATACGCAGTATTTT
>TRBD1|TRBJ2-7|TRBV11-3|once
CASSPSTGAAYEQYF
TGTGCCAGCAGCCCCTCGACAGGGGCCGCCTACGAGCAGTACTTC
>TRBD1|TRBJ1-5|TRBV27|-
CASSLLQGGQPQHF
TGTGCCAGCAGTTTACTTCAGGGGGGCCAGCCCCAGCATTTT
>-|TRBJ2-1|TRBV6-4|-
CARIGGGPEPHLYEQFF
TGTGCCAGGATAGGGGGGGGACCGGAACCCCACCTTTATGAGCAGTTCTTC
>TRBD1|TRBJ1-1|TRBV5-4|-
CASSLGTGGRLNTEAFF
TGTGCCAGCAGCTTGGGGACAGGGGGCAGGTTGAACACTGAAGCTTTCTTT
>-|TRBJ2-1|TRBV5-4|-
CASSSPGGAYNEQFF
TGTGCCAGCAGCTCACCGGGGGGCGCCTACAATGAGCAGTTCTTC